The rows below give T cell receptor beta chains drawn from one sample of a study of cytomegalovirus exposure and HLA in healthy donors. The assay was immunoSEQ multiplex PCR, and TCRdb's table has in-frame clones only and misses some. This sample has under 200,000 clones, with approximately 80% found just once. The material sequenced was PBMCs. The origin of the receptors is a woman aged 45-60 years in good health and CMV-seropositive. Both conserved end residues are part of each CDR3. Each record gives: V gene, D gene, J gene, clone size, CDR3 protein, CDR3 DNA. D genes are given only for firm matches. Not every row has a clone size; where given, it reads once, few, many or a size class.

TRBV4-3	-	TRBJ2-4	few	CASSQGPQGGSDIQYF	TGCGCCAGCAGCCAAGGGCCACAGGGAGGGTCGGACATTCAGTACTTC
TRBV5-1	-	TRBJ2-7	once	CASSLTAYEQYF	TGCGCCAGCAGCTTGACAGCCTACGAGCAGTACTTC
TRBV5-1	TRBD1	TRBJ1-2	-	CASSQTVDRGPYGYTF	TGCGCCAGCAGCCAGACCGTGGACAGGGGGCCCTATGGCTACACCTTC
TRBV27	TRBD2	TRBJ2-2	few	CASISGGRGTGELFF	TGTGCCAGCATAAGCGGGGGGCGAGGCACCGGGGAGCTGTTTTTT
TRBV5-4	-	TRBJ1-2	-	CASSLAGVPQGYTF	TGTGCCAGCAGCTTGGCGGGGGTTCCTCAGGGCTACACCTTC
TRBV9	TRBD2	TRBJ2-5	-	CASSVSSGRAGETQYF	TGTGCCAGCAGCGTCTCCTCCGGGAGGGCCGGAGAGACCCAGTACTTC
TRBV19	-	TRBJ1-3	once	CASSPSSGNTIYF	TGTGCCAGTAGCCCCAGCTCTGGAAACACCATATATTTT
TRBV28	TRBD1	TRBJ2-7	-	CASSSRQGAYEQYF	TGTGCCAGCAGTTCCCGACAGGGGGCGTACGAGCAGTACTTC
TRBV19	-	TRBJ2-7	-	CASSMGGQQYF	TGTGCCAGTAGTATGGGAGGCCAGCAGTACTTC
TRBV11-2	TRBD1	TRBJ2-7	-	CASSLNRGSYEQYF	TGTGCCAGCAGCTTGAACAGGGGCTCCTACGAGCAGTACTTC
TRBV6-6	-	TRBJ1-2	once	CASSYTREGREYGYTF	TGTGCCAGCAGCTATACCCGGGAGGGGCGCGAATATGGCTACACCTTC
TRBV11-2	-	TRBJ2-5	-	CASSLETEETQYF	TGTGCCAGCAGCTTAGAGACAGAAGAGACCCAGTACTTC
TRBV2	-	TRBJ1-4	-	CASSYTNEKLFF	TGTGCCAGCAGTTATACTAATGAAAAACTGTTTTTT
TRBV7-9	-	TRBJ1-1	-	CASTSTSGTEAFF	TGTGCCAGCACCTCAACGTCAGGGACTGAAGCTTTCTTT
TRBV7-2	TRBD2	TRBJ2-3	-	CASSLEGGGWVRTDTQYF	TGTGCCAGCAGCTTAGAGGGCGGGGGATGGGTGCGGACAGATACGCAGTATTTT
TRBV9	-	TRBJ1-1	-	CASSVQGGTEAFF	TGTGCCAGCAGCGTCCAGGGAGGCACTGAAGCTTTCTTT
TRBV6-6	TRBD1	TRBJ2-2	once	CASSYRQGIDTGELFF	TGTGCCAGCAGTTATCGACAGGGAATAGACACCGGGGAGCTGTTTTTT
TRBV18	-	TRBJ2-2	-	CASSPPGRSGELFF	TGTGCCAGCTCCCCCCCCGGTCGATCCGGGGAGCTGTTTTTT
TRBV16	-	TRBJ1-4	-	CASSPYGTSNEKLFF	TGTGCCAGCAGCCCATATGGGACAAGTAATGAAAAACTGTTTTTT
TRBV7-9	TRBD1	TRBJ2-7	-	CASSLAGQSYEQYF	TGTGCCAGCAGCTTAGCGGGACAGTCCTACGAGCAGTACTTC
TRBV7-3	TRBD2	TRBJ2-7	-	CASSLLCRSSGSYEQYF	TGTGCCAGCAGCCTCCTCTGTAGGTCTAGCGGGAGTTACGAGCAGTACTTC
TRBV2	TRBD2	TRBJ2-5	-	CASSVREAQYF	TGTGCCAGCAGTGTGCGGGAGGCCCAGTACTTC
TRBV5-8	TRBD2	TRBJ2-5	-	CASSPGLALQETQYF	TGTGCCAGCAGCCCGGGACTAGCGCTACAAGAGACCCAGTACTTC
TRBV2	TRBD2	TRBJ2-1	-	CASSTLAGVGLEQFF	TGTGCCAGCAGTACACTAGCGGGAGTGGGTTTGGAGCAGTTCTTC
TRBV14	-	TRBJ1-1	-	CASSHPAGVNTEAFF	TGTGCCAGCAGCCATCCCGCAGGGGTGAACACTGAAGCTTTCTTT
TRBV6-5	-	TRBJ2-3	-	CASRRGYTDTQYF	TGTGCCAGCAGAAGGGGATACACAGATACGCAGTATTTT
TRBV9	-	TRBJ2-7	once	CASSGTSGEQYF	TGTGCCAGCAGCGGAACTAGTGGCGAGCAGTACTTC
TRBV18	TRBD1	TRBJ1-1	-	CASSTLDRAVEAFF	TGTGCCAGCTCAACTCTGGACAGGGCGGTTGAAGCTTTCTTT
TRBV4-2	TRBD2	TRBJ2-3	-	CASSQGTSGRSTQYF	TGTGCCAGCAGCCAAGGGACTAGCGGGAGGTCTACGCAGTATTTT
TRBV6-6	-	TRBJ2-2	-	CASSYLPQGAGELFF	TGTGCCAGCAGTTACCTCCCCCAAGGGGCCGGGGAGCTGTTTTTT
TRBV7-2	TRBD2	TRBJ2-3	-	CASSLASGTGTDTQYF	TGTGCCAGCAGCTTGGCTAGCGGGACGGGGACAGATACGCAGTATTTT
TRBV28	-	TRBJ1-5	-	CASSPPTVRSQHF	TGTGCCAGCAGTCCCCCGACAGTGAGGTCCCAGCATTTT
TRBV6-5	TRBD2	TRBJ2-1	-	CASKAGLASNEQFF	TGTGCCAGCAAGGCGGGACTAGCCTCCAATGAGCAGTTCTTC
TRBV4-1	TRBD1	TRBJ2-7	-	CASSQGRTGVEQYF	TGCGCCAGCAGCCAAGGTCGGACAGGGGTTGAGCAGTACTTC
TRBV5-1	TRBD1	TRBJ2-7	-	CASSWGGQGNEQYF	TGCGCCAGCAGCTGGGGGGGACAGGGGAACGAGCAGTACTTC
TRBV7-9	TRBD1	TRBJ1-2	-	CASSPGQGAFYGYTF	TGTGCCAGCAGCCCTGGACAGGGGGCGTTCTATGGCTACACCTTC
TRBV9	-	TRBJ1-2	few	CASSVRLTGYGYTF	TGTGCCAGCAGCGTTCGCCTTACAGGCTATGGCTACACCTTC
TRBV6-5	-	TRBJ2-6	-	CASSYADSGANGLTF	TGTGCCAGCAGTTACGCGGATTCTGGGGCCAACGGCCTGACTTTC
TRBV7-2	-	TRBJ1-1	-	CASSDPGGRKAFF	TGTGCCAGCAGCGACCCGGGAGGGAGAAAAGCTTTCTTT
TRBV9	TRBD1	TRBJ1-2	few	CASSLTGGVWGYTF	TGTGCCAGCAGCCTGACAGGGGGGGTCTGGGGCTACACCTTC
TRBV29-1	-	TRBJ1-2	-	CSVERQYGYTF	TGCAGCGTTGAGCGACAGTATGGCTACACCTTC
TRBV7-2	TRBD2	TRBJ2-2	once	CASSLRRGVSTGELFF	TGTGCCAGCAGCTTAAGGCGGGGGGTCTCCACCGGGGAGCTGTTTTTT
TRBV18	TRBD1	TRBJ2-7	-	CASSPRDRDSEQYF	TGTGCCAGCTCACCACGGGACAGGGATAGCGAGCAGTACTTC
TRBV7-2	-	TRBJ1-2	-	CASSLTRQTYTF	TGTGCCAGCAGCTTAACTAGGCAAACCTACACCTTC
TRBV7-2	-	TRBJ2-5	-	CASSPSHLQGQETQYF	TGTGCCAGCAGCCCCAGCCATCTACAGGGACAAGAGACCCAGTACTTC
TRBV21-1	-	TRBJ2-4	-	CASRSRDYTGNIQYF	TGTGCCAGCAGAAGCCGGGACTACACGGGGAACATTCAGTACTTC
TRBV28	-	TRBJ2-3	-	CASSSPPDLTDTQYF	TGTGCCAGCAGTTCTCCCCCGGACTTAACAGATACGCAGTATTTT
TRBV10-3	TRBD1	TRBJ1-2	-	CAISEGQGSNYGYTF	TGTGCCATCAGTGAGGGACAGGGTTCCAACTATGGCTACACCTTC
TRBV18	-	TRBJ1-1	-	CASFYQGLDTEAFF	TGTGCCAGCTTTTATCAGGGGCTGGACACTGAAGCTTTCTTT
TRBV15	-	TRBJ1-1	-	CATSSRGISAFF	TGTGCCACCAGCAGCAGGGGAATTTCAGCTTTCTTT
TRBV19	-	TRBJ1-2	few	CASINQGSDYGYTF	TGTGCCAGTATAAACCAGGGGAGTGACTATGGCTACACCTTC